The present TCR beta chain was sequenced within a study of blood T cell repertoires in COVID-19. Study as a whole: Sources were T cells, B-cell-depleted T cells, or PBMCs; the material itself was cDNA or gDNA.

Produced via immunoSEQ multiplex PCR; TCRdb's table is partial and in-frame only. This sample has 150,000 or so clones, with 70% to 90% found just once. The germline V gene has CDR1 SEHNR and CDR2 FQNEAQ (reference sequence). The junction had 12 bases not matched to a gene; V was cut back by 6 bases and J by 6 bases. CDR3 length: 15 residues. This sequence was found in a woman in her seventies with acute or convalescent COVID-19. This rearrangement joins TRBV7-9 to TRBJ1-1, with 8 bases lining up with TRBD1. Sequencing input: peripheral blood. Written as DNA, the CDR3 is TGTGCCAGCAGACACGGACAGGGAAGAGGGGCTGAAGCTTTCTTT. This sequence encodes CASRHGQGRGAEAFF. Drawing the rest from reference TRBV7-9 and TRBJ1-1, the complete variable domain is DTGVSQNPRHKITKRGQNVTFRCDPISEHNRLYWYRQTLGQGPEFLTYFQNEAQLEKSRLLSDRFSAERPKGSFSTLEIQRTEQGDSAMYLCASRHGQGRGAEAFFGQGTRLTVV.